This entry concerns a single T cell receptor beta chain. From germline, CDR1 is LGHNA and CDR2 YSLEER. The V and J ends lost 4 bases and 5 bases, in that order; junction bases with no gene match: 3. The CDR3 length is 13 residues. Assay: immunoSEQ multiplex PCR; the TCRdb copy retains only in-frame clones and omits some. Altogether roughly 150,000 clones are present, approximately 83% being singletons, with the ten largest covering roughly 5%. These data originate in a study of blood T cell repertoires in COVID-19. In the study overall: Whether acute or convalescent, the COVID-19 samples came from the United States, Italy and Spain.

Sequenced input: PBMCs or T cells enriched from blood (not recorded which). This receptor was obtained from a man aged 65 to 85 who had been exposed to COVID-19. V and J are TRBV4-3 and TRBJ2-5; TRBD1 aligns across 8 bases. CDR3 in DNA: TGCGCCAGCAGCCCGGACAGGGTGGAGACCCAGTACTTC. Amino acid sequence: CASSPDRVETQYF.